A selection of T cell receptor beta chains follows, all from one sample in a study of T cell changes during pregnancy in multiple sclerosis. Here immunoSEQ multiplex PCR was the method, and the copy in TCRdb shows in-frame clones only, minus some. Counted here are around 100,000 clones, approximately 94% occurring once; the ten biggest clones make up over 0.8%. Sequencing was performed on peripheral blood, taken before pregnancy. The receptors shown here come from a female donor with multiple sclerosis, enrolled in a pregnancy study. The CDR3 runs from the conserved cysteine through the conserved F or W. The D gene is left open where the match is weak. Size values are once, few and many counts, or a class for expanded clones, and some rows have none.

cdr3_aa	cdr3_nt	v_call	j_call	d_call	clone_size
CASSFIPPTGGEQYF	TGTGCCAGCAGTTTCATCCCCCCGACAGGGGGCGAGCAGTACTTC	TRBV28	TRBJ2-7	TRBD1	-
CASSIGRGDTEAFF	TGTGCCAGTAGTATTGGCAGGGGGGACACTGAAGCTTTCTTT	TRBV19	TRBJ1-1	TRBD1	few
CSVWTSGSNEQFF	TGCAGCGTCTGGACTAGCGGGAGCAATGAGCAGTTCTTC	TRBV29-1	TRBJ2-1	TRBD2	-
CASSIKGAEAFF	TGTGCCAGTAGTATTAAGGGAGCTGAAGCTTTCTTT	TRBV19	TRBJ1-1	-	few
CASSPSGFNYEQYF	TGCGCCAGCAGCCCTTCGGGATTCAACTACGAGCAGTACTTC	TRBV4-1	TRBJ2-7	-	-
CASSGGQGGTDTQYF	TGTGCCAGCAGCGGGGGACAGGGGGGCACAGATACGCAGTATTTT	TRBV7-9	TRBJ2-3	TRBD1	-
CASRDFSGSRYEQYF	TGTGCCAGCAGGGACTTTAGCGGGAGCCGCTACGAGCAGTACTTC	TRBV27	TRBJ2-7	TRBD2	-
CASSLLGEGGNQPQHF	TGCGCCAGCAGCTTGTTGGGGGAAGGGGGTAATCAGCCCCAGCATTTT	TRBV4-1	TRBJ1-5	-	-
CASSLRVGNQPQHF	TGTGCCAGCAGTTTGCGAGTGGGCAATCAGCCCCAGCATTTT	TRBV27	TRBJ1-5	-	-
CSVQPGNTEAFF	TGCAGCGTGCAGCCGGGGAACACTGAAGCTTTCTTT	TRBV29-1	TRBJ1-1	-	-
CASSPGTAGNTIYF	TGTGCCAGCAGCCCGGGGACAGCTGGAAACACCATATATTTT	TRBV7-6	TRBJ1-3	TRBD1	-
CASSRGTEAFF	TGTGCCAGCAGCCGGGGGACTGAAGCTTTCTTT	TRBV11-2	TRBJ1-1	-	-
CASSLSELAGYHGELFF	TGTGCCAGCAGCTTATCCGAACTAGCGGGATATCACGGGGAGCTGTTTTTT	TRBV7-3	TRBJ2-2	TRBD2	-
CASSLRGDTEAFF	TGCGCCAGCAGTCTCAGGGGGGACACTGAAGCTTTCTTT	TRBV5-1	TRBJ1-1	TRBD1	-
CASRQGTYEQYF	TGTGCCAGCAGGCAGGGAACCTACGAGCAGTACTTC	TRBV25-1	TRBJ2-7	-	-
CATSRVRGRPPFINTGELFF	TGTGCCACCAGCAGAGTACGCGGGAGGCCCCCGTTTATCAACACCGGGGAGCTGTTTTTT	TRBV15	TRBJ2-2	TRBD2	-
CASSEALRTGRNYGYTF	TGTGCCAGCAGTGAAGCCTTACGGACAGGTCGTAACTATGGCTACACCTTC	TRBV6-1	TRBJ1-2	TRBD1	-
CASSSQGSPEAFF	TGTGCCAGCAGCTCTCAGGGTTCCCCTGAAGCTTTCTTT	TRBV5-5	TRBJ1-1	-	once